The 10 T cell receptor beta chains below were found in one sample sequenced in a study of blood T cell repertoires in COVID-19. Measured with immunoSEQ multiplex PCR; TCRdb has only the in-frame clones, and not every one. The data show about 270,000 clones, with approximately 89% seen just once and approximately 2% held by the top ten. Sequencing was performed on PBMCs or T cells enriched from blood (not recorded which). The receptors stem from a woman in her sixties or seventies who had recovered from COVID-19.

This rearrangement joins TRBV7-3 to TRBJ2-6, with D unclear. V was clipped by 6 bases and J by 1 base, with 10 bases between them. Germline V gene lookup returns CDR1 SGHTA and CDR2 FQGTGA. The CDR3 has 15 amino acids. CDR3 sequence: CASSREMSGANVLTF. CDR3 sequence (DNA): TGTGCCAGCAGTAGAGAGATGTCTGGGGCCAACGTCCTGACTTTC.

There are a few counts of this clone. Other DNA sequences in this sample translate to the same CDR3. The CDR3 region has the DNA TGCGCCAGCAGCCCCGGACTTAGCAATCAGCCCCAGCATTTT. Protein: CASSPGLSNQPQHF. V and J are TRBV5-1 and TRBJ1-5, with D unresolved. V was pared by 4 bases and J by 0 bases, with 8 bases between. The CDR3 consists of 14 residues. Per the germline V gene, CDR1 is SGHRS and CDR2 is YFSETQ.

The rearrangement joins TRBV6-1 to TRBJ2-5, with TRBD2 matching 7 bases. The CDR3 extends over 15 amino acids. The germline CDR1 and CDR2 sequences are MNHNS and SASEGT. The trim removed 1 base at V and 5 bases at J, leaving 7 bases unmatched. The CDR3 protein is CASSEVSAGRETQYF. The CDR3 DNA is TGTGCCAGCAGTGAAGTGTCGGCCGGGAGGGAGACCCAGTACTTC.

J is TRBJ2-3 and V is TRBV7-2, with 7 nucleotides matching TRBD1. CDR1 SGHTA and CDR2 FQGNSA come from the germline V gene. The CDR3 is made up of 14 amino acids. With 6 bases clipped from V and 0 bases from J, the junction kept 3 bases outside the gene matches. The CDR3 here is CASSLDRSTDTQYF. As DNA, the CDR3 is TGTGCCAGCAGTTTGGACAGGAGCACAGATACGCAGTATTTT.

The chain has TRBV28 and TRBJ2-3, with TRBD2 as a possible D gene (5 bases). V lost 11 bases and J 4 bases, leaving 19 bases between the germline ends. In germline, CDR1 is MDHEN, CDR2 SYDVKM. The CDR3 runs to 14 residues. In DNA, the CDR3 is TGTGCCTCCGGGCGGGCGCTCACATCAGATACGCAGTATTTT. Translated, it gives CASGRALTSDTQYF.

J is TRBJ1-6 and V is TRBV11-2; TRBD1 matches 7 bases. CDR1 is SGHAT and CDR2 is FQNNGV in the germline V gene. With V trimmed by 4 bases and J by 7 bases, 4 bases remained unmatched. The CDR3 totals 14 residues. CDR3 bases: TGTGCCAGCAGCTCCCAGGGACAGAATTCACCCCTCCACTTT. It specifies CASSSQGQNSPLHF.

The CDR3 region has the DNA TGTGCCAGCAGCTTGGGGCGGTACGAGCAGTACTTC. Amino acid sequence: CASSLGRYEQYF. The chain links TRBV5-6 to TRBJ2-7; D is undetermined. From germline, CDR1 is SGHDT and CDR2 YYEEEE. The CDR3 spans 12 residues. V lost 0 bases and J 4 bases, leaving 5 bases between the germline ends.

The V call is TRBV12-3 or TRBV12-4, the J call TRBJ1-2; TRBD1 matches at 7 bases. The CDR3 has 12 residues. Trimming at V came to 6 bases and at J to 6 bases, leaving 4 bases not matched to a gene. The CDR3 is CASSDREDGYTF. CDR3 sequence (DNA): TGTGCCAGCAGCGACAGGGAGGATGGCTACACCTTC.

The chain employs TRBV7-9 and TRBJ2-1, with 8 bases matching TRBD2. V shed 6 bases and J 3 bases; nucleotides not matched to a gene: 10. There are 16 residues in the CDR3. Germline lookup yields CDR1 SEHNR and CDR2 FQNEAQ (reference sequence). The CDR3 loop reads CASRSESLADYNEQFF. The DNA of the CDR3 is TGTGCCAGCAGATCGGAGTCACTAGCGGACTACAATGAGCAGTTCTTC.

J is TRBJ1-4 and V is TRBV7-2; weak D call: TRBD1 (6 bases). Germline assignment: CDR1 SGHTA and CDR2 FQGNSA. Trimming left V 5 bases short and J 0 bases short, with 13 bases between. CDR3 length equals 16 residues. CDR3 nucleotides: TGTGCCAGCAGCCTCACAGGGCCCTCAACTAATGAAAAACTGTTTTTT. Its translation: CASSLTGPSTNEKLFF.